The 6 T cell receptor beta chains reported below all come from one sample, sequenced in a study of CD8 T cells in Susac syndrome. Roughly 0.45 to 1 ug RNA was reverse transcribed with random hexamers. TCRdb re-derived calls from the immunoSEQ multiplex PCR reads in MiXCR, one entry per CDR3 protein. The sample has roughly 140,000 distinct CDR3 sequences, approximately 94% seen once. Sequenced sample: CD4+ T cells from PBMCs. These receptors originate from a human donor with Susac syndrome.

V is TRBV5-4 and J is TRBJ2-3; 7 bases align to TRBD1. This CDR3 has 14 residues. Trimming at V came to 4 bases and at J to 2 bases, leaving 4 bases not matched to a gene. Germline V gives CDR1 SGHNT, CDR2 YYREEE (reference sequence). This CDR3 is CASSLTGDTDTQYF. CDR3 nucleotide sequence: TGTGCCAGCAGCCTTACAGGGGACACAGATACGCAGTATTTT.

This clonotype was counted a single time. The CDR3 bases are TGTGCCACCAGTGATCAGTTTGGAAACACCATATATTTT. Amino acid sequence: CATSDQFGNTIYF. The genes are TRBV24-1 and TRBJ1-3, with D unresolved. The CDR3 is made up of 13 amino acids. V was trimmed by 3 bases and J by 3 bases, leaving 5 bases between them. Germline V gene data show CDR1 as KGHDR and CDR2 as SFDVKD.

The gene calls are TRBV12-3 or TRBV12-4 and TRBJ2-7; D could derive from TRBD1 or TRBD2 (7 bases each). The CDR3 loop spans 15 amino acids. Trimming took off 3 bases at V and 0 bases at J, with 12 bases between the two ends. CDR3 protein: CASSFGRGGSYEQYF. In DNA form, the CDR3 reads TGTGCCAGCAGTTTTGGCAGGGGGGGCTCCTACGAGCAGTACTTC.

This chain uses TRBV20-1 with TRBJ1-1; TRBD1 is a possible D gene (5 bases). Trimming removed 2 bases at V and 6 bases at J, with 16 bases between. This CDR3 has 14 amino acids. Germline loops: CDR1 DFQATT, CDR2 SNEGSKA (reference sequence). DNA of the CDR3: TGCAGTGCTAGACGCCGGGGGGTGGGAGCTGAAGCTTTCTTT. Its protein product is CSARRRGVGAEAFF.

The chain has TRBV1 and TRBJ1-3; the table's TRBD1 call for D was not verified on the DNA. TRBV1 corresponds to a pseudogene. The CDR3 consists of 19 residues. DNA of the CDR3: TGCACCAGCAGCCCGCAGGGGGGCTTTCCTGCTACCTCTGGAAACACCATATATTTT. Amino acid sequence: CTSSPQGGFPATSGNTIYF.

The chain uses TRBV4-1 and TRBJ1-1; D remains ambiguous. There are 15 residues in the CDR3. The V gene lost 3 bases and the J gene lost 0 bases, with 11 bases spanning the gap. Germline V lookup: CDR1 MGHRA, CDR2 YSYEKL. Here the CDR3 DNA reads TGCGCCAGCAGCCATCATACAGCTCTGAACACTGAAGCTTTCTTT. This encodes CASSHHTALNTEAFF.